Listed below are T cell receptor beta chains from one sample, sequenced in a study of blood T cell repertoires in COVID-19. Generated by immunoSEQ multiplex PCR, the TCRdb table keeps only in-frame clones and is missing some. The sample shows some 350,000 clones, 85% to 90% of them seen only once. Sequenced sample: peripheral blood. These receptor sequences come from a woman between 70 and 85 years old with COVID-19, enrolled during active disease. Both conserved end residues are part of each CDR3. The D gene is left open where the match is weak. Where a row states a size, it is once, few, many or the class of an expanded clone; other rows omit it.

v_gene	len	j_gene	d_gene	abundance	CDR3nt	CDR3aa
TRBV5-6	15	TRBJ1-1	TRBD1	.	TGTGCCAGCAGCTTGGGGGACAGGGCTTACACTGAAGCTTTCTTT	CASSLGDRAYTEAFF
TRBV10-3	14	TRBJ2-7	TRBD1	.	TGTGCCATCGCCGAGGACAGGGGGGACTACGAGCAGTACTTC	CAIAEDRGDYEQYF
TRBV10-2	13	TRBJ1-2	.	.	TGCGCCATCAAGAGCGATGGAGAAGCGGGCTACACCTTC	CAIKSDGEAGYTF
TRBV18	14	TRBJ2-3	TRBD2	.	TGTGCCAGCTCACGTCTAGCGGGGGCAGATACGCAGTATTTT	CASSRLAGADTQYF
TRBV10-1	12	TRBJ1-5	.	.	TGCGCCAGCAGCCTAGACCGCGGACTCCAGCATTTT	CASSLDRGLQHF
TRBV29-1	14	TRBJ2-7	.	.	TGCAGCGTTAGGGCACAGGCCAATTCCTACGAGCAGTACTTC	CSVRAQANSYEQYF
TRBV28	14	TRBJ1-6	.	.	TGTGCCAGCAGTTTCTCGGGACAAAATTCACCCCTCCACTTT	CASSFSGQNSPLHF
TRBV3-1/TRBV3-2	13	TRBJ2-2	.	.	TGTGCCAGCAGCCCCGGACTTAACGGGGAGCTGTTTTTT	CASSPGLNGELFF
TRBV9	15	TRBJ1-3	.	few	TGTGCCAGCAGCGTAGCAGCAGGGGCTGGAAACACCATATATTTT	CASSVAAGAGNTIYF
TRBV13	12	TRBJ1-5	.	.	TGTGCCAGCAGCTTCAGAAGTCAGCCCCAGCATTTT	CASSFRSQPQHF
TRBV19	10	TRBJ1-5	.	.	TGTATTAATAGCAATCAGCCCCAGCATTTT	CINSNQPQHF
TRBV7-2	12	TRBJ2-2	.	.	TGTGCCAGCAGCTCATACACCGGGGAGCTGTTTTTT	CASSSYTGELFF
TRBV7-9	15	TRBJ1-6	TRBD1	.	TGTGCCAGCAGCGCCTCCGGGACAGGGGGAGCAACCCTCCACTTT	CASSASGTGGATLHF
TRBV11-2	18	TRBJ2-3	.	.	TGTGCCAGCAGCTTAGCCACCTGGATTGGGCCTAGCACAGATACGCAGTATTTT	CASSLATWIGPSTDTQYF
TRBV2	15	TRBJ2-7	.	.	TGTGCCAGCAGTGAGGGCCACACGATCGCCTACGAGCAGTACTTC	CASSEGHTIAYEQYF
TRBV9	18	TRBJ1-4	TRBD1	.	TGTGCCAGCAGCACGGACAGGGCGAGTCCTTCAACTAATGAAAAACTGTTTTTT	CASSTDRASPSTNEKLFF
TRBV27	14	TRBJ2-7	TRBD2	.	TGTGCCAGCAGTTTAGCGGGGGGCCTTTACGAGCAGTACTTC	CASSLAGGLYEQYF
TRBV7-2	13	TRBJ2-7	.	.	TGTGCCAGCAGCCTAAACAGGGCGTACGAGCAGTACTTC	CASSLNRAYEQYF
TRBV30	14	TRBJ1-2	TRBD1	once	TGTGCCTGGAGTAACAGGGGGCAATCGTATGGCTACACCTTC	CAWSNRGQSYGYTF
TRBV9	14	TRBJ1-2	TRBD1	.	TGTGCCAGCAGCTCTGGGGACAGGGTTTACGGCTACACCTTC	CASSSGDRVYGYTF
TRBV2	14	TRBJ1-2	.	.	TGTGCCAGCAGTGATCTCCGCAGGACTTATGGCTACACCTTC	CASSDLRRTYGYTF
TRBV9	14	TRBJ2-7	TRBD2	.	TGTGCCAGCAGCGTTAGCGGGGACCCCTACGAGCAGTACTTC	CASSVSGDPYEQYF
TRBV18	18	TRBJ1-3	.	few	TGTGCCAGCTCACCACCGGAAGCGGGGCCCCGGGGTGGAAACACCATATATTTT	CASSPPEAGPRGGNTIYF
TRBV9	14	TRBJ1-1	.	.	TGTGCCAGCAGCCCTAGCCACGGGGATCCGGAAGCTTTCTTT	CASSPSHGDPEAFF
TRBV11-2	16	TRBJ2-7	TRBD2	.	TGTGCCAGCAGCTTAGTCCTAGCGGGGGAGATCTACGAGCAGTACTTC	CASSLVLAGEIYEQYF
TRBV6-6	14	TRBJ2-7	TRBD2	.	TGTGCCAGCACCGACGGGGGAGGGGTCTACGAGCAGTACTTC	CASTDGGGVYEQYF
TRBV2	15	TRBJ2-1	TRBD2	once	TGTGCCAGCAGTAGAGGACTAGCGGGGGGCCCTGAGCAGTTCTTC	CASSRGLAGGPEQFF
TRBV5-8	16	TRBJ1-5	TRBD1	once	TGTGCCAGCAGCCCTCTGACAGGGATTAGCAATCAGCCCCAGCATTTT	CASSPLTGISNQPQHF
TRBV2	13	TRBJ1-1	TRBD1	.	TGTGCCAGCACCCCGGACAGGCCGACTGGAGCTTTCTTT	CASTPDRPTGAFF
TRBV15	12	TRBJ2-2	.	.	TGTGCCACCAGCAGAGTCCTTGGGGAGCTGTTTTTT	CATSRVLGELFF